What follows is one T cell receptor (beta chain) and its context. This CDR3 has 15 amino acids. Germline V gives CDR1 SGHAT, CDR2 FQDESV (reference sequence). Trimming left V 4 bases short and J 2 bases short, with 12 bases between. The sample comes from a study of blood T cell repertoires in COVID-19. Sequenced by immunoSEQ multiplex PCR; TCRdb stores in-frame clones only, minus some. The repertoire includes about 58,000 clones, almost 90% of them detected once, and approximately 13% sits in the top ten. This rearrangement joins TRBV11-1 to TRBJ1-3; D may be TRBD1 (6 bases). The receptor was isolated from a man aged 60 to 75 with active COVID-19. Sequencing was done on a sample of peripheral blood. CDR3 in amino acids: CASSSPRGTGNTIYF. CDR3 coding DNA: TGTGCCAGCAGCTCTCCCAGGGGAACTGGAAACACCATATATTTT.